Listed below are T cell receptor beta chains from one sample, sequenced in a study of blood T cells in healthy people across ages. TCRdb itself ran the 5' RACE reads through MiXCR, one entry per CDR3 protein. The sample contains 650,000 to 950,000 distinct CDR3 sequences, roughly 44% of which appear only once. Specimen: blood. These receptors originate from a man between 60 and 75 years old in good health. The CDR3 runs from the conserved cysteine through the conserved F or W. D genes are given only for firm matches. Clone size, where shown, is once, few, many, or a class for clones that have expanded.

d_call: -; clone_size: few; cdr3_length: 13; j_call: TRBJ2-6; v_call: TRBV29-1; cdr3_aa: CSVDSSGANVLTF; cdr3_nt: TGCAGCGTTGACAGCTCTGGGGCCAACGTCCTGACTTTC
d_call: -; clone_size: once; cdr3_length: 16; j_call: TRBJ2-5; v_call: TRBV15; cdr3_aa: CATSRDVLMATSKQYF; cdr3_nt: TGTGCCACCAGCAGAGATGTGCTGATGGCCACGAGCAAACAGTACTTC
d_call: TRBD1; clone_size: few; cdr3_length: 15; j_call: TRBJ1-2; v_call: TRBV9; cdr3_aa: CASSVGAGGDYGYTF; cdr3_nt: TGTGCCAGCAGCGTAGGGGCAGGGGGCGACTATGGCTACACCTTC
d_call: TRBD1; clone_size: -; cdr3_length: 14; j_call: TRBJ2-7; v_call: TRBV28; cdr3_aa: CASTPDRGPNEQYF; cdr3_nt: TGTGCCAGCACCCCGGACAGGGGGCCCAACGAGCAGTACTTC
d_call: -; clone_size: few; cdr3_length: 15; j_call: TRBJ2-3; v_call: TRBV27; cdr3_aa: CASSSLLGPTDTQYF; cdr3_nt: TGTGCCAGCAGTTCTCTCTTGGGCCCCACAGATACGCAGTATTTT
d_call: -; clone_size: -; cdr3_length: 15; j_call: TRBJ1-4; v_call: TRBV7-9; cdr3_aa: CASSVTGGQTEKLFF; cdr3_nt: TGTGCCAGCAGCGTGACGGGGGGCCAGACGGAAAAACTGTTTTTT
d_call: -; clone_size: -; cdr3_length: 15; j_call: TRBJ2-3; v_call: TRBV25-1; cdr3_aa: CACSAGGLSTDTQYF; cdr3_nt: TGTGCCTGCAGTGCCGGGGGACTTAGTACAGATACGCAGTATTTT
d_call: TRBD2; clone_size: -; cdr3_length: 16; j_call: TRBJ2-3; v_call: TRBV10-3; cdr3_aa: CAISASAGGGTDTQYF; cdr3_nt: TGTGCCATCAGTGCCTCAGCGGGAGGTGGCACAGATACGCAGTATTTT
d_call: -; clone_size: few; cdr3_length: 16; j_call: TRBJ2-6; v_call: TRBV4-3; cdr3_aa: CASSQAQGSGANVLTF; cdr3_nt: TGCGCCAGCAGCCAAGCCCAGGGGTCTGGGGCCAACGTCCTGACTTTC
d_call: -; clone_size: -; cdr3_length: 18; j_call: TRBJ1-4; v_call: TRBV12-3/TRBV12-4; cdr3_aa: CASRIWTARVRVDEKLFF; cdr3_nt: TGTGCCAGCAGAATCTGGACAGCCAGGGTGCGTGTGGACGAAAAACTGTTTTTT
d_call: -; clone_size: -; cdr3_length: 13; j_call: TRBJ1-1; v_call: TRBV2; cdr3_aa: CASRNRVDTEAFF; cdr3_nt: TGTGCCAGCAGAAACAGGGTCGACACTGAAGCTTTCTTT
d_call: -; clone_size: -; cdr3_length: 13; j_call: TRBJ1-1; v_call: TRBV12-3/TRBV12-4; cdr3_aa: CASSFQMNTEAFF; cdr3_nt: TGTGCCAGCAGTTTTCAGATGAACACTGAAGCTTTCTTT
d_call: TRBD1; clone_size: few; cdr3_length: 16; j_call: TRBJ1-5; v_call: TRBV28; cdr3_aa: CASSSLGTGGYQPQHF; cdr3_nt: TGTGCCAGCAGTTCTCTCGGGACAGGGGGATATCAGCCCCAGCATTTT
d_call: TRBD2; clone_size: -; cdr3_length: 16; j_call: TRBJ2-1; v_call: TRBV14; cdr3_aa: CASSHQGLAVPNEQFF; cdr3_nt: TGTGCCAGCAGCCACCAGGGACTAGCTGTTCCCAATGAGCAGTTCTTC
d_call: TRBD2; clone_size: -; cdr3_length: 16; j_call: TRBJ2-5; v_call: TRBV3-1; cdr3_aa: CASSRMTSGRQETQYF; cdr3_nt: TGTGCCAGCAGCCGGATGACTAGCGGGAGACAAGAGACCCAGTACTTC
d_call: TRBD2; clone_size: -; cdr3_length: 18; j_call: TRBJ2-7; v_call: TRBV12-3/TRBV12-4; cdr3_aa: CASSFTVGLAGEPYEQYF; cdr3_nt: TGTGCCAGCAGTTTTACTGTGGGTCTAGCGGGGGAGCCCTACGAGCAGTACTTC
d_call: TRBD2; clone_size: few; cdr3_length: 17; j_call: TRBJ2-1; v_call: TRBV4-2; cdr3_aa: CASSQDEAGGLTNEQFF; cdr3_nt: TGTGCCAGCAGCCAAGATGAGGCGGGGGGCCTTACAAATGAGCAGTTCTTC
d_call: -; clone_size: -; cdr3_length: 12; j_call: TRBJ2-1; v_call: TRBV6-6; cdr3_aa: CAGSYSDNEQFF; cdr3_nt: TGTGCCGGCAGTTACTCGGACAATGAGCAGTTCTTC
d_call: TRBD2; clone_size: -; cdr3_length: 13; j_call: TRBJ2-7; v_call: TRBV20-1; cdr3_aa: CSASSDSGNFQYF; cdr3_nt: TGCAGTGCTAGTTCCGATAGCGGGAATTTCCAGTACTTC
d_call: -; clone_size: -; cdr3_length: 13; j_call: TRBJ1-2; v_call: TRBV20-1; cdr3_aa: CSALGGGDYGYTF; cdr3_nt: TGCAGTGCCCTCGGGGGAGGGGACTATGGCTACACCTTC
d_call: -; clone_size: -; cdr3_length: 14; j_call: TRBJ2-4; v_call: TRBV27; cdr3_aa: CASSFSGRPNIQYF; cdr3_nt: TGTGCCAGCAGTTTTTCAGGGAGGCCAAACATTCAGTACTTC
d_call: -; clone_size: -; cdr3_length: 15; j_call: TRBJ2-7; v_call: TRBV5-1; cdr3_aa: CASSLALGVSYEQYF; cdr3_nt: TGCGCCAGCAGCTTGGCGCTAGGGGTCTCCTACGAGCAGTACTTC
d_call: TRBD1; clone_size: -; cdr3_length: 15; j_call: TRBJ2-3; v_call: TRBV5-1; cdr3_aa: CASSLGTGRVDTQYF; cdr3_nt: TGCGCCAGCAGCCTCGGGACAGGGAGGGTAGATACGCAGTATTTT
d_call: TRBD2; clone_size: few; cdr3_length: 19; j_call: TRBJ2-1; v_call: TRBV5-1; cdr3_aa: CASSFISSGGSSSYNEQFF; cdr3_nt: TGCGCCAGCAGCTTTATCTCTAGCGGGGGTTCCAGCTCCTACAATGAGCAGTTCTTC
d_call: TRBD2; clone_size: many; cdr3_length: 15; j_call: TRBJ2-1; v_call: TRBV7-9; cdr3_aa: CASSRLAGGNNEQFF; cdr3_nt: TGTGCCAGCAGCCGACTAGCGGGGGGAAACAATGAGCAGTTCTTC
d_call: -; clone_size: few; cdr3_length: 17; j_call: TRBJ2-1; v_call: TRBV4-3; cdr3_aa: CASSQDPGPSSYNEQFF; cdr3_nt: TGCGCCAGCAGCCAAGATCCGGGGCCTAGCTCCTACAATGAGCAGTTCTTC
d_call: -; clone_size: -; cdr3_length: 13; j_call: TRBJ2-1; v_call: TRBV7-3; cdr3_aa: CASSLSMGAEQFF; cdr3_nt: TGTGCCAGCAGCTTAAGTATGGGGGCTGAGCAGTTCTTC
d_call: -; clone_size: once; cdr3_length: 13; j_call: TRBJ2-7; v_call: TRBV15; cdr3_aa: CATSEAWSYEQYF; cdr3_nt: TGTGCCACCAGCGAAGCCTGGTCCTACGAGCAGTACTTC
d_call: TRBD1; clone_size: -; cdr3_length: 14; j_call: TRBJ2-3; v_call: TRBV12-3/TRBV12-4; cdr3_aa: CASTQGAPTDTQYF; cdr3_nt: TGTGCCAGCACCCAGGGGGCGCCCACAGATACGCAGTATTTT